Listed here are 27 T cell receptor beta chains from one sample, sequenced in a study of regulatory T cells in long-lasting Graves disease. Time point: newly diagnosed GD, antithyroid drugs for less than 3 months. The TCR library used RNA extracted from PBMCs. Building the TCR beta libraries relied on iRepertoire HTBI primers, and CDR3 regions underwent Arm-PCR. A single record per CDR3 protein comes from TCRdb applying MiXCR to the multiplex PCR reads. The data contain approximately 400,000 distinct CDR3 sequences, about 12% of them singletons. These data were likewise used in another study, on T cells in Graves' hyperthyroidism and ophthalmopathy.

The input for sequencing was peripheral blood mononuclear cells (PBMCs), taken at new diagnosis, from a patient treated with antithyroid drugs. Source of these receptors: a woman under 30 with Graves disease.

This clonotype has ten or more counts. The rearrangement joins TRBV5-6 to TRBJ2-5; 7 bases agree with TRBD1. This CDR3 spans 15 amino acids. The J segment lost 1 base and the V segment lost 2 bases, leaving 5 bases of the junction unmatched. From germline, CDR1 is SGHDT and CDR2 YYEEEE. The CDR3 region has the DNA TGTGCCAGCAGCTTCTGGAACAGGGGCCAAGAGACCCAGTACTTC. Its protein product is CASSFWNRGQETQYF.

The chain uses TRBV24-1 and TRBJ2-1; TRBD2 is a possible D gene (5 bases). The CDR3 contains 14 residues. The germline V gene has CDR1 KGHDR and CDR2 SFDVKD. V was trimmed by 5 bases and J by 1 base, leaving 8 bases between them. CDR3 in amino acids: CATSARDSYNEQFF. CDR3 nucleotide sequence: TGTGCCACCAGTGCGAGGGATTCCTACAATGAGCAGTTCTTC.

The J gene is TRBJ1-2, the V gene TRBV28; 8 bases are shared with TRBD1. CDR3 length: 13 amino acids. The V segment lost 6 bases and the J segment 3 bases; nucleotides outside the gene matches: 3. Germline CDR1 reads MDHEN; CDR2 reads SYDVKM. The CDR3 nucleotides are TGTGCCAGCAGCTTCAGGGGGCACTATGGCTACACCTTC. Its protein product is CASSFRGHYGYTF.

This clonotype was counted many times. V gene TRBV9 combines with J gene TRBJ2-3; 7 bases map to TRBD2. This CDR3 spans 15 amino acids. Per the germline V gene, CDR1 is SGDLS and CDR2 is YYNGEE. V lost 0 bases to trimming and J lost 3 bases; unmatched junction nucleotides: 4. CDR3 in amino acids: CASSVGAGNTDTQYF. CDR3 DNA: TGTGCCAGCAGCGTAGGAGCGGGAAATACAGATACGCAGTATTTT.

The V call is TRBV20-1, the J call TRBJ2-4; possibly TRBD2 for D (5 bases). CDR3 size: 14 residues. Trimming shortened V by 3 bases and J by 0 bases, and 9 bases separated the two germline ends. Looked up from germline, CDR1 is DFQATT and CDR2 is SNEGSKA (reference sequence). The CDR3 reads CSARMEEAKNIQYF. Written as DNA, the CDR3 is TGCAGTGCTAGGATGGAGGAAGCCAAAAACATTCAGTACTTC.

The chain is built from TRBV15 and TRBJ2-2; 9 nucleotides line up with TRBD1. Germline V gene sequence: CDR1 LNHNV, CDR2 YYDKDF (reference sequence). The CDR3 contains 14 residues. V dropped 8 bases and J dropped 7; count of bases not matched to a gene: 8. CDR3 sequence reads: CATSAQGAGGELFF. The CDR3 DNA follows: TGTGCCACCTCCGCACAGGGGGCCGGCGGGGAGCTGTTTTTT.

This clonotype was seen repeatedly, ten times or more. The chain links TRBV5-1 to TRBJ2-2; 9 nucleotides align to TRBD1. The V gene end was trimmed by 3 bases and the J gene end by 7 bases; junction bases not matched to a gene: 4. The CDR3 is made up of 14 amino acids. CDR1 is SGHRS and CDR2 is YFSETQ in the germline V gene. CDR3 loop: CASSWGQGNGELFF. The DNA for the CDR3 is TGCGCCAGCAGCTGGGGACAGGGAAACGGGGAGCTGTTTTTT.

The V and J genes are TRBV28 and TRBJ1-4; D call uncertain. The germline CDR1 and CDR2 sequences are MDHEN and SYDVKM. With 3 bases removed from V and 7 bases from J, the gap between germline ends came to 9 bases. The CDR3 is 13 amino acids. CDR3 amino acids: CASSFVGIEKLFF. CDR3 DNA sequence: TGTGCCAGCAGTTTCGTGGGGATTGAAAAACTGTTTTTT.

As regards this clonotype: This may be a read error: a much more frequent sequence differs by one nucleotide. This chain uses TRBV20-1 with TRBJ2-5, with 10 positions matching TRBD1. The germline V gene has CDR1 DFQATT and CDR2 SNEGSKA (reference sequence). There are 14 residues in the CDR3. This CDR3 reads CSTRGQGEVETQYF. As DNA, the CDR3 is TGCAGTACTAGAGGACAGGGGGAGGTAGAGACCCAGTACTTC.

This clonotype was observed at least ten times. V gene TRBV20-1 combines with J gene TRBJ2-3, with D maybe TRBD1 (6 bases). The CDR3 is 15 residues long. V lost 2 bases and J 3 bases, leaving 15 bases between the germline ends. Germline CDR1 is DFQATT and CDR2 is SNEGSKA (reference sequence). The CDR3 coding sequence is TGCAGTGCTAGAATCGGAATAGACAGGACAGATACGCAGTATTTT. Protein sequence: CSARIGIDRTDTQYF.

This clonotype was seen more than once but under ten times. V gene TRBV20-1 combines with J gene TRBJ2-7; possible D gene TRBD2, 5 bases. The CDR3 covers 16 residues. Between the trimmed V and J ends, which lost 0 bases and 0 bases, there was a span of 15 bases. The germline V gene has CDR1 DFQATT and CDR2 SNEGSKA (reference sequence). The CDR3 spells CSARDRIATHSYEQYF. CDR3 bases: TGCAGTGCTAGAGATCGTATAGCGACTCACTCCTACGAGCAGTACTTC.

This clonotype was seen a few times. The CDR3 nucleotides read TGCGCCAGCAGCTTGGACGGGACATCTACCTACGAGCAGTACGTC. It is translated as CASSLDGTSTYEQYV. J is TRBJ2-7 and V is TRBV5-1; D possibly corresponds to TRBD1 (6 bases). The CDR3 extends over 15 amino acids. V gave up 0 bases and J gave up 2 bases, with 12 bases separating them. CDR1 and CDR2 from the germline V gene are SGHRS and YFSETQ.

The chain carries TRBV29-1 and TRBJ2-1; the D gene is possibly TRBD2 (6 bases). Trimming pared 6 bases from V and 16 bases from J, leaving 22 bases between. Germline CDR1 reads SQVTM; CDR2 reads ANQGSEA. The CDR3 loop spans 12 amino acids. The CDR3 nucleotides read TGCAGCGTGGCAATTCACGGGACTCCACCATTCTTC. Translated: CSVAIHGTPPFF.

V and J are TRBV29-1 and TRBJ1-1, with D unresolved. V gave up 6 bases and J gave up 0 bases, with 17 bases separating them. Germline V gene lookup returns CDR1 SQVTM and CDR2 ANQGSEA. This CDR3 has 15 amino acids. CDR3 nucleotide sequence: TGCAGCGTCGGGCCGTCACCCCATCTGAACACTGAAGCTTTCTTT. It yields the protein CSVGPSPHLNTEAFF.

This clonotype was found many times. The V call is TRBV4-3, the J call TRBJ2-5; D perhaps matches TRBD2 (6 bases). This CDR3 spans 13 amino acids. V was pared by 1 base and J by 5 bases, with 8 bases between. Per germline, CDR1 LGHNA and CDR2 YSLEER. CDR3: CASSQGSGETQYF. The DNA of the CDR3 is TGCGCCAGCAGCCAAGGAAGCGGGGAGACCCAGTACTTC.

V usage is TRBV27 and J usage is TRBJ2-7, with D perhaps TRBD1 or TRBD2 (6 bases each). The germline V gene encodes CDR1 MNHEY and CDR2 SMNVEV (reference sequence). CDR3 length: 16 amino acids. V was shortened by 3 bases and J by 4 bases, with 19 bases between the two germline ends. The CDR3: CASSLGGATGTYEQYF. As DNA, the CDR3 is TGTGCCAGCAGTTTGGGAGGAGCCACAGGGACTTACGAGCAGTACTTC.

This clonotype occurred many times. This chain joins TRBV20-1 and TRBJ2-1; D unclear. Germline CDR1 and CDR2: DFQATT and SNEGSKA (reference sequence). The V end lost 1 base, the J end lost 2 bases, and 6 bases lay between the germline ends. This CDR3 is 13 amino acids long. The chain's CDR3 is CSARVTAYNEQFF. CDR3 sequence (DNA): TGCAGTGCTAGAGTAACAGCCTACAATGAGCAGTTCTTC.

The chain joins TRBV19 to TRBJ1-3; no definite D call. V lost 6 bases and J 4 bases, leaving 10 bases between the germline ends. There are 13 residues in the CDR3. Germline loops: CDR1 LNHDA, CDR2 SQIVND (reference sequence). Written as DNA, the CDR3 is TGTGCCAGTAGCGACGACGGCGGAAACACCATATATTTT. Translation gives CASSDDGGNTIYF.

In its sample, this clonotype was seen a few times. CDR3 amino acids: CASSQVYGNGGQPQHF. In nucleotides, the CDR3 is TGTGCCAGCAGCCAAGTTTATGGGAATGGAGGGCAGCCCCAGCATTTT. V and J are TRBV4-2 and TRBJ1-5; D is unresolved. Trimming pared 1 base from V and 7 bases from J, leaving 17 bases between. Germline V gene lookup returns CDR1 LGHNA and CDR2 YNFKEQ. The CDR3 runs to 16 residues.

This chain connects TRBV6-2 or TRBV6-3 to TRBJ2-1; D remains unclear. The V gene's germline CDR1 is MNHEY and CDR2 SVGEGT. With 7 bases removed from V and 10 bases from J, the gap between germline ends came to 20 bases. This CDR3 has 14 amino acids. The CDR3 loop reads CASTYSPWQAEQFF. In nucleotides, the CDR3 is TGTGCCAGCACCTACTCCCCCTGGCAGGCCGAGCAGTTCTTC.

In its sample, this clonotype was seen many times. This chain uses TRBV18 with TRBJ1-4, with D tentatively TRBD1 (6 bases). This CDR3 region has 16 residues. Germline V gene sequence: CDR1 KGHSH, CDR2 LQKENI. With 3 bases removed from V and 0 bases from J, the gap between germline ends came to 11 bases. The CDR3 region is CASSPISGATNEKLFF. CDR3 coding DNA: TGTGCCAGCTCACCCATTTCAGGGGCAACTAATGAAAAACTGTTTTTT.

The V call is TRBV19, the J call TRBJ2-2; 10 bases match TRBD2. Germline assignment: CDR1 LNHDA and CDR2 SQIVND (reference sequence). Unmatched junction bases numbered 32, after V lost 5 bases and J lost 8 bases. This CDR3 has 23 residues. The CDR3 region has the DNA TGTGCCAGTAGTGCCGATTTAAAGACCCATTTCGGGGCTAGCGGGAGCTCGACGGGGGAGCTGTTTTTT. Translation: CASSADLKTHFGASGSSTGELFF.

This clonotype was observed at least ten times. The chain has TRBV20-1 and TRBJ2-6; 8 bases are shared with TRBD1. The CDR3 is 21 residues long. Germline V gene sequence: CDR1 DFQATT, CDR2 SNEGSKA (reference sequence). Trimming took 3 bases from V and 2 from J; bases not matched to a gene: 21. The CDR3 here is CSARGFLRAGGAPAGANVLTF. CDR3 sequence (DNA): TGCAGTGCTAGGGGCTTTCTCCGGGCAGGGGGCGCCCCTGCTGGGGCCAACGTCCTGACTTTC.

Details on this clonotype: The junction departs from the called germline gene at one end, perhaps through a read error. V and J are TRBV6-1 and TRBJ1-1, with D perhaps matching TRBD1 (5 bases). Germline CDR1 reads MNHNS; CDR2 reads SASEGT. The CDR3 runs 17 residues. The CDR3 region is CTSSSTTGGGANTEAFF. The CDR3 nucleotides are TGTACCAGCAGCTCAACCACGGGGGGAGGGGCGAACACTGAAGCTTTCTTT.

The V and J genes are TRBV4-3 and TRBJ2-2, with 12 bases that match TRBD2. After removal of 2 bases from V and 0 bases from J, the junction contained 13 bases not matched to a gene. This CDR3 has 21 residues. Germline CDR1 is LGHNA and CDR2 is YSLEER. The CDR3 DNA sequence: TGCGCCAGCAGCCAACGTTCGAAAAGACTAGCGGGAGACACGAACACCGGGGAGCTGTTTTTT. Its protein product is CASSQRSKRLAGDTNTGELFF.

Details on this clonotype: This may be a read error: a much more frequent sequence differs by one nucleotide. V gene TRBV18 combines with J gene TRBJ1-3; 7 bases map to TRBD1. Unmatched junction bases numbered 7, after V lost 4 bases and J lost 4 bases. Germline assignment: CDR1 KGHSH and CDR2 LQKENI. This CDR3 is 15 amino acids long. The CDR3 nucleotides read TGTGCCAGCTCACGCCTGACAGGGTTCGGAAACACCATATATTTT. This encodes CASSRLTGFGNTIYF.

In its sample, this clonotype was seen many times. The chain couples TRBV3-1 to TRBJ2-5, with 10 bases matching TRBD2. Unmatched junction bases numbered 9, after V lost 0 bases and J lost 5 bases. From germline, CDR1 is LGHDT and CDR2 YNNKEL (reference sequence). This CDR3 has 17 amino acids. The CDR3 loop is CASSQDMASGRRETQYF. The CDR3 DNA reads TGTGCCAGCAGCCAAGATATGGCTAGCGGGAGAAGGGAGACCCAGTACTTC.